The present TCR beta chain was sequenced within a study of OX40 agonist ivuxolimab in advanced cancers. Assay used: immunoSEQ multiplex PCR; TCRdb lists only in-frame clones, some missing. This table has 40,000 to 60,000 clones, approximately 90% appearing once. Germline V lookup: CDR1 SEHNR, CDR2 FQNEAQ (reference sequence). This CDR3 is built from 15 residues. V lost 3 bases and J 2 bases, leaving 14 bases between the germline ends. Sample: CD4+ or CD8+ T cells sorted from blood, taken in a trial of the OX40 agonist ivuxolimab. The clonotype was recovered from an adult with an advanced solid tumor such as melanoma, head and neck, liver or kidney cancer. This sequence joins TRBV7-9 and TRBJ2-7; no clear D gene. The CDR3 reads CASSFPGKGTYEQYF. DNA for the CDR3: TGTGCCAGCAGCTTCCCCGGTAAGGGAACCTACGAGCAGTACTTC.